A single sample is the source of the 6 T cell receptor beta chains below, sequenced in a study of T cell responses to AZD1222 COVID-19 vaccine. The data were produced by immunoSEQ multiplex PCR, yet TCRdb's version contains in-frame clones alone and is incomplete. This table has fewer than 200,000 clones, about 90% appearing once. This specimen was peripheral blood, taken on day 0 of AZD1222 vaccination. These receptors were collected from an adult in good health.

The chain uses TRBV27 and TRBJ1-4, with unresolved D. Germline CDR1 is MNHEY and CDR2 is SMNVEV (reference sequence). The CDR3 covers 14 residues. Trimming shortened V by 3 bases and J by 4 bases, and 9 bases separated the two germline ends. The CDR3 here is CASSFERSNEKLFF. CDR3 DNA sequence: TGTGCCAGCAGTTTCGAAAGAAGTAATGAAAAACTGTTTTTT. Full variable domain (outside the CDR3, taken from reference TRBV27 and TRBJ1-4): EAQVTQNPRYLITVTGKKLTVTCSQNMNHEYMSWYRQDPGLGLRQIYYSMNVEVTDKGDVPEGYKVSRKEKRNFPLILESPSPNQTSLYFCASSFERSNEKLFFGSGTQLSVL.

The genes are TRBV6-6 and TRBJ1-3; the match to TRBD1 covers 8 bases. The CDR3 covers 15 residues. With V trimmed by 5 bases and J by 4 bases, 7 bases remained unmatched. In germline, CDR1 is MNHNY, CDR2 SVGAGI (reference sequence). CDR3 amino acids: CASSTSGQAGNTIYF. The CDR3 coding sequence is TGTGCCAGCAGTACCTCGGGACAGGCCGGAAACACCATATATTTT.

CDR3 region: CASSLLMGNSPLHF. The CDR3 DNA reads as TGTGCCAGCAGCTTACTCATGGGGAATTCACCCCTCCACTTT. This sequence joins TRBV11-1 and TRBJ1-6, with D unclear. Germline loops: CDR1 SGHAT, CDR2 FQDESV (reference sequence). Trimming pared 2 bases from V and 7 bases from J, leaving 9 bases between. This CDR3 is built from 14 residues.

This clone has only a few counts. The DNA of the CDR3 is TGTGCCAGCAGCCCAGCGGGAGGGAACGAGCAGTACTTC. Its translation is CASSPAGGNEQYF. The chain joins TRBV11-3 to TRBJ2-7, with TRBD2 matching over 10 bases. The V gene end was trimmed by 5 bases and the J gene end by 5 bases; junction bases not matched to a gene: 3. Per the germline V gene, CDR1 is SGHNT and CDR2 is YENEEA. The CDR3 has 13 residues. The whole variable domain, filled in from reference TRBV11-3 and TRBJ2-7, reads EAGVVQSPRYKIIEKKQPVAFWCNPISGHNTLYWYLQNLGQGPELLIRYENEEAVDDSQLPKDRFSAERLKGVDSTLKIQPAELGDSAVYLCASSPAGGNEQYFGPGTRLTVT.

The chain employs TRBV4-2 and TRBJ2-1, with TRBD1 matching 11 bases. CDR3 length: 17 residues. J was trimmed by 4 bases and V by 0 bases; bases with no gene match: 5. The germline gives CDR1 LGHNA, CDR2 YNFKEQ. The CDR3, as DNA: TGTGCCAGCAGCCAAGACCGGGACAGGGGGACTTACAATGAGCAGTTCTTC. Its translation: CASSQDRDRGTYNEQFF.

This clone was counted once. The chain carries TRBV5-4 and TRBJ2-7; a weak D match, TRBD2 (6 bases). CDR3 length: 16 residues. Trimming pared 4 bases from V and 12 bases from J, leaving 29 bases between. Germline-derived CDR1 and CDR2 are SGHNT and YYREEE (reference sequence). The CDR3 sequence: CASSATGGTGSSPPYF. CDR3 bases: TGTGCCAGCAGCGCAACCGGGGGTACGGGCAGCAGCCCTCCGTACTTC.